The 26 T cell receptor beta chains below come from one sample, sequenced in a study of cytomegalovirus exposure and HLA in healthy donors. PCR amplification relied on 60 Vbeta primers (plus 13 Jbeta primers). TCRdb keeps only in-frame clones here, not all; method: immunoSEQ multiplex PCR. The sample carries approximately 190,000 clones, 87% recorded once. Specimen: PBMCs. These receptors originate from a boy aged 2 to 9 in good health and CMV-seronegative.

This clone was seen a single time. Here the CDR3 reads CASSPNGSPGSYEQYF. CDR3 sequence (DNA): TGCGCCAGCAGCCCCAACGGGAGCCCCGGCTCCTACGAGCAGTACTTC. The V gene is TRBV5-1, the J gene TRBJ2-7, with D perhaps matching TRBD2 (6 bases). The germline gives CDR1 SGHRS, CDR2 YFSETQ. Trimming removed 4 bases at V and 0 bases at J, with 17 bases between. This CDR3 region has 16 residues.

The chain links TRBV6-1 to TRBJ2-7; weak D call: TRBD2 (6 bases). V lost 2 bases to trimming and J lost 2 bases, with 10 bases between them. Germline CDR1 and CDR2: MNHNS and SASEGT. The CDR3 totals 14 residues. The CDR3 protein is CASSERGGTYEQYF. In DNA form, the CDR3 reads TGTGCCAGCAGTGAAAGGGGCGGGACCTACGAGCAGTACTTC.

As for this clone: At one end, the junction sequence differs from germline, possibly due to a read error. CDR3 residues: CSSSVNRGPYGYTF. The CDR3, as DNA: TGTTCCAGCAGCGTTAACAGGGGGCCGTATGGCTACACCTTC. The chain is built from TRBV7-9 and TRBJ1-2; 9 nucleotides align to TRBD1. This CDR3 has 14 amino acids. Germline V lookup: CDR1 SEHNR, CDR2 FQNEAQ (reference sequence).

This chain joins TRBV7-2 and TRBJ1-3; D ambiguous. In germline, CDR1 is SGHTA, CDR2 FQGNSA. This CDR3 has 15 residues. Trimming pared 5 bases from V and 3 bases from J, leaving 14 bases between. The CDR3 loop is CASSPAGFGGNTIYF. CDR3 nucleotide sequence: TGTGCCAGCAGCCCCGCGGGGTTCGGTGGAAACACCATATATTTT. The complete variable domain, with remaining parts taken from reference TRBV7-2 and TRBJ1-3, reads GAGVSQSPSNKVTEKGKDVELRCDPISGHTALYWYRQSLGQGLEFLIYFQGNSAPDKSGLPSDRFSAERTGGSVSTLTIQRTQQEDSAVYLCASSPAGFGGNTIYFGEGSWLTVV.

The chain links TRBV2 to TRBJ2-3; D ambiguous. CDR1 is SNHLY, CDR2 FYNNEI, per germline. Trimming took off 3 bases at V and 2 bases at J, with 9 bases between the two ends. The CDR3 extends over 14 amino acids. CDR3 sequence (DNA): TGTGCCAGCAGTGACAGAAGCGCCACAGATACGCAGTATTTT. Residues: CASSDRSATDTQYF.

The rearrangement uses TRBV5-1 and TRBJ2-5; no reliable D call. Germline V gene sequence: CDR1 SGHRS, CDR2 YFSETQ. The CDR3 spans 13 residues. V was shortened by 4 bases and J by 4 bases, with 11 bases between the two germline ends. The CDR3 here is CASSANYGETQYF. The CDR3 DNA follows: TGCGCCAGCAGCGCCAACTATGGAGAGACCCAGTACTTC.

V and J are TRBV28 and TRBJ2-6, with 9 bases that match TRBD1. J gave up 12 bases and V 6 bases, and 15 bases lay outside the gene matches. This CDR3 comprises 16 residues. Germline V CDR1 and CDR2: MDHEN, SYDVKM. The CDR3 protein is CASSSGTGSLFFVLTF. The CDR3 nucleotides read TGTGCCAGCAGCTCCGGGACAGGGAGTCTTTTTTTCGTCCTGACTTTC. The full variable domain, in which reference TRBV28 and TRBJ2-6 provide the parts outside the CDR3, is DVKVTQSSRYLVKRTGEKVFLECVQDMDHENMFWYRQDPGLGLRLIYFSYDVKMKEKGDIPEGYSVSREKKERFSLILESASTNQTSMYLCASSSGTGSLFFVLTFGAGSRLTVL.

The chain uses TRBV6-1 and TRBJ1-4; unclear D gene. Between the trimmed V and J ends, which lost 1 base and 3 bases, there was a span of 15 bases. Germline-derived CDR1 and CDR2 are MNHNS and SASEGT. The CDR3 contains 17 residues. This CDR3 reads CASSEEGGGWSNEKLFF. The CDR3 nucleotides are TGTGCCAGCAGTGAAGAAGGCGGTGGTTGGTCTAATGAAAAACTGTTTTTT.

V usage is TRBV5-6 and J usage is TRBJ2-7; D gene uncertain. The V and J ends lost 4 bases and 3 bases respectively, with 8 bases between them. CDR1 and CDR2 (germline): SGHDT, YYEEEE. The CDR3 is 12 amino acids. CDR3 nucleotide sequence: TGTGCCAGCAGCGCAGGCTTCTACGAGCAGTACTTC. Translation gives CASSAGFYEQYF.

This clone was seen more than once but under ten times. This chain joins TRBV6-1 and TRBJ1-5; D gene ambiguous. CDR1 MNHNS and CDR2 SASEGT come from the germline V gene. The germline V and J ends were trimmed by 2 bases and 7 bases, with 6 bases remaining between them. CDR3 size: 12 residues. This CDR3 reads CASSEYPQPQHF. CDR3 DNA: TGTGCCAGCAGTGAATATCCCCAGCCCCAGCATTTT.

This sequence joins TRBV7-8 and TRBJ2-7, with D possibly matching TRBD2 (6 bases). Germline V gives CDR1 SGHVS, CDR2 FQNEAQ. With 3 bases removed from V and 3 bases from J, the gap between germline ends came to 15 bases. The CDR3 covers 15 residues. CDR3 amino acids: CASSLRGGSDYEQYF. The CDR3 nucleotides are TGTGCCAGCAGCTTGCGGGGTGGCTCAGACTACGAGCAGTACTTC.

This chain uses TRBV20-1 with TRBJ1-2; D gene ambiguous. The V end was cut by 7 bases, the J end by 8 bases, with 14 bases between. The CDR3 is made up of 11 amino acids. Germline CDR1 reads DFQATT; CDR2 reads SNEGSKA (reference sequence). In nucleotides, the CDR3 is TGCAGTGTGGTAGGCGGCGACGGCTACACCTTC. It translates to CSVVGGDGYTF.

The chain recombines TRBV27 with TRBJ2-5; a weak D match, TRBD1 (6 bases). The CDR3 runs to 11 residues. Between the trimmed V and J ends, which lost 11 bases and 2 bases, there was a span of 9 bases. Looked up from germline, CDR1 is MNHEY and CDR2 is SMNVEV (reference sequence). Written as DNA, the CDR3 is TGTGCCTTTACAGGGCAAGAGACCCAGTACTTC. It is translated as CAFTGQETQYF.

The J gene is TRBJ2-1, the V gene TRBV7-3; tentatively, D is TRBD2 (5 bases). The ends were cut back, 3 bases at V and 9 bases at J, with 9 bases in the middle. The CDR3 covers 12 residues. The germline V gene encodes CDR1 SGHTA and CDR2 FQGTGA. CDR3 sequence reads: CASSFSVGEQFF. The CDR3 nucleotides are TGTGCCAGCAGCTTTAGCGTAGGTGAGCAGTTCTTC.

The CDR3 sequence is CATSGGNTEAFF. The DNA for the CDR3 is TGTGCCACCTCGGGGGGGAACACTGAAGCTTTCTTT. The chain couples TRBV5-4 to TRBJ1-1; TRBD1 is a possible D gene (5 bases). Per the germline V gene, CDR1 is SGHNT and CDR2 is YYREEE (reference sequence). The CDR3 extends over 12 amino acids. V dropped 9 bases and J dropped 1 base, with 10 bases sitting between them.

A single count supports this clone. V gene TRBV27 combines with J gene TRBJ2-2; 8 nucleotides agree with TRBD1. Germline lookup yields CDR1 MNHEY and CDR2 SMNVEV (reference sequence). The CDR3 contains 19 residues. Trimming removed 5 bases from V and 6 bases from J; junction bases left unmatched: 20. The CDR3 loop is CASSPYSLGQGRTPGELFF. DNA of the CDR3: TGTGCCAGCAGTCCCTACTCCCTTGGACAGGGAAGGACCCCCGGGGAGCTGTTTTTT.

The chain carries TRBV6-1 and TRBJ1-3, with D possibly being TRBD1 (5 bases). Germline V gives CDR1 MNHNS, CDR2 SASEGT. Trimming removed 4 bases at V and 0 bases at J, with 10 bases between. The CDR3 extends over 15 amino acids. CDR3 sequence: CASSAMGGSGNTIYF. Here the CDR3 DNA reads TGTGCCAGCAGTGCAATGGGGGGCTCTGGAAACACCATATATTTT.

The chain joins TRBV6-1 to TRBJ1-1; D unresolved. Germline V gene lookup returns CDR1 MNHNS and CDR2 SASEGT. V dropped 7 bases and J dropped 0 bases, with 12 bases sitting between them. This CDR3 region has 14 residues. The CDR3 coding sequence is TGTGCCAGCATACGAGACATAGTGAACACTGAAGCTTTCTTT. This encodes CASIRDIVNTEAFF.

The CDR3 DNA reads as TGTGCCTGGACCTCTCCCAATCAGCCCCAGCATTTT. Protein product: CAWTSPNQPQHF. The V gene is TRBV30, the J gene TRBJ1-5, with D unresolved. Looked up from germline, CDR1 is GTSNPN and CDR2 is SVGIG (reference sequence). This CDR3 spans 12 amino acids. Trimming removed 4 bases from V and 3 bases from J, with 7 bases in between. The full variable domain, completed using reference TRBV30 and TRBJ1-5, is SQTIHQWPATLVQPVGSPLSLECTVEGTSNPNLYWYRQAAGRGLQLLFYSVGIGQISSEVPQNLSASRPQDRQFILSSKKLLLSDSGFYLCAWTSPNQPQHFGDGTRLSIL.

The V gene is TRBV2, the J gene TRBJ2-7; 12 nucleotides line up with TRBD2. This CDR3 spans 14 amino acids. CDR1 and CDR2 (germline): SNHLY, FYNNEI. CDR3 in DNA: TGTGCCAGCAGTGAAACTAGCGGGAGGTCCCCCCCTATCGTC. Translated, it gives CASSETSGRSPPIV.

The chain has TRBV4-1 and TRBJ1-4, with 7 nucleotides matching TRBD1. Germline V gene data show CDR1 as MGHRA and CDR2 as YSYEKL. J was trimmed by 6 bases and V by 1 base; bases with no gene match: 14. The CDR3 extends over 18 amino acids. The CDR3, as DNA: TGCGCCAGCAGCCAAGTTGGGCCGGGGGCAGGGGGTCATGAAAAACTGTTTTTT. Translation: CASSQVGPGAGGHEKLFF.

This rearrangement joins TRBV7-9 to TRBJ1-1; 8 nucleotides match TRBD1. CDR3 length: 15 amino acids. The trim removed 4 bases at V and 5 bases at J, leaving 9 bases unmatched. Germline values: CDR1 SEHNR, CDR2 FQNEAQ (reference sequence). The CDR3 here is CASSSHRGKKTEAFF. The DNA of the CDR3 is TGTGCCAGCAGCTCCCACAGGGGGAAAAAGACTGAAGCTTTCTTT.

V gene TRBV28 combines with J gene TRBJ2-3; 11 bases agree with TRBD1. CDR1 MDHEN and CDR2 SYDVKM come from the germline V gene. The CDR3 runs to 17 residues. Trimming took 7 bases from V and 4 from J; bases not matched to a gene: 13. This CDR3 reads CASTILVPGQGADTQYF. CDR3 nucleotides: TGTGCCAGCACCATATTAGTACCGGGACAGGGGGCAGATACGCAGTATTTT.

The genes are TRBV11-3 and TRBJ2-2, with D perhaps matching TRBD2 (5 bases). V was clipped by 3 bases and J by 7 bases, with 9 bases between them. Germline V gene lookup returns CDR1 SGHNT and CDR2 YENEEA. The CDR3 is made up of 13 amino acids. CDR3: CASSFTAGGELFF. CDR3 in DNA: TGTGCCAGCAGCTTTACCGCGGGCGGGGAGCTGTTTTTT.

The J gene is TRBJ2-7, the V gene TRBV27; D unclear. This CDR3 is 14 amino acids long. V was shortened by 2 bases and J by 3 bases, with 11 bases between the two germline ends. Germline loops: CDR1 MNHEY, CDR2 SMNVEV (reference sequence). Here the CDR3 reads CASSLDGRFYEQYF. The CDR3 bases are TGTGCCAGCAGTTTAGATGGCAGATTCTACGAGCAGTACTTC.

The genes are TRBV25-1 and TRBJ1-2; 7 bases agree with TRBD1. Germline values: CDR1 MGHDK, CDR2 SYGVNS. Germline trimming cut 8 bases from V and 6 bases from J; bases unmatched to any gene: 3. The CDR3 consists of 11 residues. CDR3 region: CASETGHGYTF. As DNA, the CDR3 is TGTGCCAGCGAGACAGGGCATGGCTACACCTTC.